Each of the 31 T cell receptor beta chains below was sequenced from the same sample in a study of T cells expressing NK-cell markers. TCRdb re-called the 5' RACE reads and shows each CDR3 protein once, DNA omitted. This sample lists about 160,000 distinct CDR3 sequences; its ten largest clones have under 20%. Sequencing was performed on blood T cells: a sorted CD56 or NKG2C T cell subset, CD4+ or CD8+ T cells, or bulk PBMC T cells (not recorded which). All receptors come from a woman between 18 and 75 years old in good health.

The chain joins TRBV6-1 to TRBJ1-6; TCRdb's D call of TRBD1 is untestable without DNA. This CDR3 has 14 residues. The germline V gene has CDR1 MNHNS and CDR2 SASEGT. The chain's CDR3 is CASRDRANNSPLHF.

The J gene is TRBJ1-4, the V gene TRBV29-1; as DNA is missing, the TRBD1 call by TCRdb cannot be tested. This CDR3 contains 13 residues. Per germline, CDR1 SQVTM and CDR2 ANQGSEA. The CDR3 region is CSARGDTHEKLFF.

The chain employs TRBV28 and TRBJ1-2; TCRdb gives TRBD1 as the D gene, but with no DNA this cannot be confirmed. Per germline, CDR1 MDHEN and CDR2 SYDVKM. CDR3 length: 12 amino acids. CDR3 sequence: CASRGDTYGYTF.

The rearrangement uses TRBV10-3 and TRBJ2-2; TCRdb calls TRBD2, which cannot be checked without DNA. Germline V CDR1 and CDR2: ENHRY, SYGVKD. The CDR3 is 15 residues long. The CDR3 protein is CAIREAGANTGELFF.

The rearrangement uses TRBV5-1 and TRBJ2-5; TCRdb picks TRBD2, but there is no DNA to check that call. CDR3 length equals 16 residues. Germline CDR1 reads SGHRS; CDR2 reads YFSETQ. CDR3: CASSLGLAGSQETQYF.

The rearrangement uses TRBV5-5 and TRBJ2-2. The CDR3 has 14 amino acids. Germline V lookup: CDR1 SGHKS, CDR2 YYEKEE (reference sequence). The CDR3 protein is CASSFSGNTGELFF.

This CDR3 reads CASRALSDKQFF. The rearrangement uses TRBV2 and TRBJ2-1; TCRdb's assignment of TRBD1 cannot be checked, as there is no DNA. This CDR3 is 12 amino acids long. CDR1 and CDR2 from the germline V gene are SNHLY and FYNNEI. The whole variable domain, remainder taken from reference TRBV2 and TRBJ2-1, is EPEVTQTPSHQVTQMGQEVILRCVPISNHLYFYWYRQILGQKVEFLVSFYNNEISEKSEIFDDQFSVERPDGSNFTLKIRSTKLEDSAMYFCASRALSDKQFFGPGTRLTVL.

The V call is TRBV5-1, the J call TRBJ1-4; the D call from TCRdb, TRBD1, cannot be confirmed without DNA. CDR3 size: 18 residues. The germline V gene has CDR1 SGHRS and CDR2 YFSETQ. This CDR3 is CASSLTGTGDATNEKLFF.

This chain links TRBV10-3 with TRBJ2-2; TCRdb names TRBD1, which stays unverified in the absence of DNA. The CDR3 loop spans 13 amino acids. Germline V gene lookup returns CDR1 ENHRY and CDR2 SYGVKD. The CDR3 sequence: CASGQGDTGELFF.

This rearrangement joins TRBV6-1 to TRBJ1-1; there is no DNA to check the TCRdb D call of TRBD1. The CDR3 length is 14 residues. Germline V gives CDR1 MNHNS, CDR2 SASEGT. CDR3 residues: CASSDQGMGTEAFF.

CDR3: CASSPEGAYYNEQFF. The chain uses TRBV9 and TRBJ2-1; the D call from TCRdb, TRBD1, cannot be confirmed without DNA. From germline, CDR1 is SGDLS and CDR2 YYNGEE. This CDR3 comprises 15 residues.

CDR3 sequence: CATSDFRTDNTGELFF. The chain carries TRBV24-1 and TRBJ2-2. Germline values: CDR1 KGHDR, CDR2 SFDVKD. The CDR3 sequence is 16 residues long.

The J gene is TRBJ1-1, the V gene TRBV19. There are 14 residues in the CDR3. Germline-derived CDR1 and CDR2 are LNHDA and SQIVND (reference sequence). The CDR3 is CASSGRRMNTEAFF.

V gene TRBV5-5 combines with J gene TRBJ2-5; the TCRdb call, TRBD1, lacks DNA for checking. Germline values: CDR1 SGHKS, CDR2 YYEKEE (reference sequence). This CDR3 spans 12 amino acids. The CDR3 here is CASSSPLETQYF. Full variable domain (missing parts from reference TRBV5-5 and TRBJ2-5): DAGVTQSPTHLIKTRGQQVTLRCSPISGHKSVSWYQQVLGQGPQFIFQYYEKEERGRGNFPDRFSARQFPNYSSELNVNALLLGDSALYLCASSSPLETQYFGPGTRLLVL.

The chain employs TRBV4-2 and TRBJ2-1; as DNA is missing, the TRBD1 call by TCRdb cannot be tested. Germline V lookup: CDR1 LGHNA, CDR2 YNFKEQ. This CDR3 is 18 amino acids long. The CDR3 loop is CASSQSAGANSGGNEQFF.

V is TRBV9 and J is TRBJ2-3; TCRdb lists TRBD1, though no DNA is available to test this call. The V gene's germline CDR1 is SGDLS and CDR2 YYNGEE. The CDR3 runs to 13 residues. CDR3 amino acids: CASSVVDGIPGYF. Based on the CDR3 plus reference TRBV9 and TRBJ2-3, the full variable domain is DSGVTQTPKHLITATGQRVTLRCSPRSGDLSVYWYQQSLDQGLQFLIQYYNGEERAKGNILERFSAQQFPDLHSELNLSSLELGDSALYFCASSVVDGIPGYFGPGTRLTVL.

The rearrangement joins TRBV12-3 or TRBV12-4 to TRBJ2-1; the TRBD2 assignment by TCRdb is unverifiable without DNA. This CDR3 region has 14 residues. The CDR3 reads CASTPGLANNEQFF.

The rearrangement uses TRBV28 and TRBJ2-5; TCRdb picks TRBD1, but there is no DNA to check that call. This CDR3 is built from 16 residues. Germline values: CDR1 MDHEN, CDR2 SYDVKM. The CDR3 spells CASSLGGGQGQETQYF.

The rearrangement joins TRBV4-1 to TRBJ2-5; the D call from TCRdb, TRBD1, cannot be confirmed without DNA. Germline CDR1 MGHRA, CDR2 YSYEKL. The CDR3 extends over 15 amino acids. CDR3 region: CASSQGQGEGETQYF.

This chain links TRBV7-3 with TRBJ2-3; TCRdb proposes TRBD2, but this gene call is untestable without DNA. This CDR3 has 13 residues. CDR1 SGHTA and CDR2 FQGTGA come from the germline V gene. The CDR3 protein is CASSSGRGDTQYF.

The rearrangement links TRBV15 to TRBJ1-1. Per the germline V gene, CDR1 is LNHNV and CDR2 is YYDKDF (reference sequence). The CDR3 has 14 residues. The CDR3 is CATSRGNRHTEAFF.

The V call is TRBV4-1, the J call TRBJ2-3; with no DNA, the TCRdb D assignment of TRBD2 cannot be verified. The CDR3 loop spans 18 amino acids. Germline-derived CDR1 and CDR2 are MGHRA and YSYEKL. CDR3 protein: CASSQGPGGPWNTDTQYF.

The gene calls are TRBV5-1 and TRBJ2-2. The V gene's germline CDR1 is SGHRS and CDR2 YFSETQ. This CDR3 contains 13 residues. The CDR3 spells CASSLDGTGELFF.

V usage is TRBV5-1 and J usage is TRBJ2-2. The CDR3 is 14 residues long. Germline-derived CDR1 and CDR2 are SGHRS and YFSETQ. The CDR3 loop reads CASSLGLGYGELFF. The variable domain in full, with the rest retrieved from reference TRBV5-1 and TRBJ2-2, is KAGVTQTPRYLIKTRGQQVTLSCSPISGHRSVSWYQQTPGQGLQFLFEYFSETQRNKGNFPGRFSGRQFSNSRSEMNVSTLELGDSALYLCASSLGLGYGELFFGEGSRLTVL.

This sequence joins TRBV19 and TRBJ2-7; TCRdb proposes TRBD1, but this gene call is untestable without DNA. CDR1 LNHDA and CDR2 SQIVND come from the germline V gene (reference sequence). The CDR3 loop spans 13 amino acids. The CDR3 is CASSQGATYEQYF.

The CDR3 is CASRPGWTGELFF. This chain connects TRBV6-1 to TRBJ2-2; TCRdb names TRBD1, which stays unverified in the absence of DNA. The CDR3 totals 13 residues. The germline CDR1 and CDR2 sequences are MNHNS and SASEGT.

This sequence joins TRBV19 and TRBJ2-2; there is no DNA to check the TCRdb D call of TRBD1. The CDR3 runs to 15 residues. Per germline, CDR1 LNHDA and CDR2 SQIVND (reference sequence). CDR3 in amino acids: CASSRRTGGTGELFF.

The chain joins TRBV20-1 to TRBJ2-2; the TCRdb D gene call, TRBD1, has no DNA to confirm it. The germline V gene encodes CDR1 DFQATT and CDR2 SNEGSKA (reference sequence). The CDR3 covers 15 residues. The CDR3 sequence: CSALSGTGYRGELFF.

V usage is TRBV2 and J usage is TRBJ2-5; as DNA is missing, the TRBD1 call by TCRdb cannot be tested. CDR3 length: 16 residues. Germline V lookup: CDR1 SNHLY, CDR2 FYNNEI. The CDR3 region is CASMQRGAEIEKTQYF.

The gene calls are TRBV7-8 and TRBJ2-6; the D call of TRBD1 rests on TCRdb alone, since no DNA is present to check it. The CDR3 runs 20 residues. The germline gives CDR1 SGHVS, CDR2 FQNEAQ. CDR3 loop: CASSSIRTGGKVPGANVLTF. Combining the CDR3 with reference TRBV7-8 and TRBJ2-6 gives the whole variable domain GAGVSQSPRYKVAKRGQDVALRCDPISGHVSLFWYQQALGQGPEFLTYFQNEAQLDKSGLPSDRFFAERPEGSVSTLKIQRTQQEDSAVYLCASSSIRTGGKVPGANVLTFGAGSRLTVL.

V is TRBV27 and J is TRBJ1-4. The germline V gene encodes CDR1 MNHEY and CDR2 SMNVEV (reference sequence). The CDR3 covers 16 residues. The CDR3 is CASSSAGGGTNEKLFF.